This is a list of T cell receptor beta chains from one sample in a study of blood T cell repertoires in COVID-19. TCRdb keeps only in-frame clones here, not all; method: immunoSEQ multiplex PCR. This table holds 350,000 to 400,000 clones, about 86% found once. The sample comprised peripheral blood. The source of these receptors is an older woman with COVID-19, enrolled during active disease. Both conserved end residues are part of each CDR3. Each record gives: V gene, D gene, CDR3 length, CDR3 protein. The D gene is left open where the match is weak.

>TRBV5-1|TRBD1|13
CASSWGQGNEQFF
>TRBV11-2|.|15
CASRSPGRGSGEQYF
>TRBV11-2|TRBD1|15
CASSLGRTGGEQQYF
>TRBV4-1|TRBD2|16
CASSRVLAGGAETQYF
>TRBV11-2|TRBD2|15
CASSSSGANTDTQYF
>TRBV5-1|TRBD1|13
CASRGQGIQTQYF
>TRBV6-5|.|12
CASKTVLYGYTF
>TRBV10-1|.|14
CASSESNLFYEQYF
>TRBV3-1/TRBV3-2|TRBD1|12
CASSQNRGEAFF
>TRBV18|TRBD1|19
CASSPREGTGRNRGTEAFF
>TRBV7-2|TRBD2|16
CASSLVGGGISYEQYF
>TRBV3-1/TRBV3-2|.|15
CASSQVPQDVYGYTF
>TRBV4-2|.|15
CASSQDQGFAETQYF
>TRBV6-6|TRBD1|15
CASRDRDSPNQPQHF
>TRBV30|TRBD1|14
CAWRETGGWYGYTF
>TRBV7-8|.|18
CASSRVRSGTPNTGELFF
>TRBV12-5|.|14
CASQGSYGNQPQHF
>TRBV2|.|14
CASSDQGLNTEAFF
>TRBV11-1|.|13
CASSLGLTDTQYF
>TRBV7-8|.|17
CASSKRARSSAYDTQYF
>TRBV7-2|TRBD2|15
CASSPQAGGLETQYF
>TRBV11-2|TRBD1|14
CASCGTGAGNTIYF
>TRBV4-2|.|15
CASSQDHRGGVGQYF
>TRBV9|TRBD1|15
CASSVWGQSNSPLHF
>TRBV5-1|TRBD1|15
CASSLTGESYNEQFF
>TRBV6-6|.|14
CASLGAGRTGELFF
>TRBV18|.|17
CASSSFVGGPVGYEQYF
>TRBV2|TRBD1|16
CASSPPEGQGCCEQFF
>TRBV7-2|.|17
CASSLGPIQGRGDGYTF
>TRBV19|TRBD2|14
CASSLGLARNTQYF
>TRBV19|.|14
CASSAGFANYGYTF
>TRBV5-1|TRBD1|15
CASSLRQGLNEKLFF